This TCR beta chain emerged from a study of monozygotic twins with inflammatory bowel disease. TCRdb reprocessed the 5' RACE reads and keeps a single row for each CDR3 protein, giving no DNA. The ten top clones account for under 2.5%, within a sample of roughly 100,000 distinct CDR3 sequences. CDR1 SGDLS and CDR2 YYNGEE come from the germline V gene. The CDR3 contains 15 residues. V is TRBV9 and J is TRBJ2-7. The sequenced sample was blood. This TCR came from a human donor with ulcerative colitis or Crohn's disease, or a healthy co-twin of an affected twin (not recorded which). CDR3 in amino acids: CASSVVGSSSYEQYF. The entire variable domain, with the rest obtained from reference TRBV9 and TRBJ2-7, is as follows: DSGVTQTPKHLITATGQRVTLRCSPRSGDLSVYWYQQSLDQGLQFLIQYYNGEERAKGNILERFSAQQFPDLHSELNLSSLELGDSALYFCASSVVGSSSYEQYFGPGTRLTVT.